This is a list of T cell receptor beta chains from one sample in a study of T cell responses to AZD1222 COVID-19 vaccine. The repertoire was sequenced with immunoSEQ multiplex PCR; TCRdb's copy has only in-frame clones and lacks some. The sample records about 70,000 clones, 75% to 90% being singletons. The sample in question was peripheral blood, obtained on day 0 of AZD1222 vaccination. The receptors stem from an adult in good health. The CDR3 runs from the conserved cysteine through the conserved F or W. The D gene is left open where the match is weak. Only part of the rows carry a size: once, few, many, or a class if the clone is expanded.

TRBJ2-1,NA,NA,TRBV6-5,CASSLMVGGNEQFF,TGTGCCAGCAGTCTTATGGTAGGGGGCAATGAGCAGTTCTTC
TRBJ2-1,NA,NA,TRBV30,CAWSGVKNEQFF,TGTGCCTGGAGTGGAGTCAAAAATGAGCAGTTCTTC
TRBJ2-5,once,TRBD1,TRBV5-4,CASSLGQDTETQYF,TGTGCCAGCAGCTTAGGACAGGATACAGAGACCCAGTACTTC
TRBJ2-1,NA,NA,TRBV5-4,CASSGWGPHPEQFF,TGTGCCAGCAGCGGTTGGGGCCCCCACCCTGAGCAGTTCTTC
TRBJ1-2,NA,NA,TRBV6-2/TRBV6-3,CASSYSTNYGYTF,TGTGCCAGCAGTTACTCAACTAACTATGGCTACACCTTC
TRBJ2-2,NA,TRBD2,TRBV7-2,CASSLAMLAGSSFNTGELFF,TGTGCCAGCAGCTTAGCCATGCTAGCGGGGTCCTCCTTTAACACCGGGGAGCTGTTTTTT
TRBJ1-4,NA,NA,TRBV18,CASSRSREKLFF,TGTGCCAGCTCTCGGAGTAGGGAAAAACTGTTTTTT
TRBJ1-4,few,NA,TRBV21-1,CASSKGGRDGEGYEKLFF,TGTGCCAGCAGCAAAGGTGGACGTGATGGGGAGGGATATGAAAAACTGTTTTTT
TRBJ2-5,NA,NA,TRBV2,CASSVGSSFGETQYF,TGTGCCAGCAGTGTAGGGAGTTCGTTTGGGGAGACCCAGTACTTC
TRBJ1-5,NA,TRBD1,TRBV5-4,CATSDRGSNQPQHF,TGTGCAACTTCGGACAGGGGGAGCAATCAGCCCCAGCATTTT
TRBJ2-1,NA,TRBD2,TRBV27,CASSLRAGGPNEQFF,TGTGCCAGCAGTTTACGAGCGGGAGGGCCCAATGAGCAGTTCTTC
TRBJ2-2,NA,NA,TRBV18,CASSPPSGGTGELFF,TGTGCCAGCTCACCTCCCTCTGGCGGCACCGGGGAGCTGTTTTTT
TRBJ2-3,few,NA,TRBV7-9,CASSPKERITDTQYF,TGTGCCAGCAGCCCCAAGGAGCGGATCACAGATACGCAGTATTTT
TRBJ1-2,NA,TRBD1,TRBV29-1,CSVEEITGGGYTF,TGCAGCGTTGAAGAGATAACAGGGGGCGGCTACACCTTC
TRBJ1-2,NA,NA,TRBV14,CASSPGTSYGYTF,TGTGCCAGCAGCCCCGGGACAAGCTATGGCTACACCTTC
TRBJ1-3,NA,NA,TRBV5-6,CASSLAKGNGNTIYF,TGTGCCAGCAGCTTGGCCAAGGGGAACGGAAACACCATATATTTT
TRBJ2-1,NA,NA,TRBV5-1,CASSFKINSYNEQFF,TGCGCCAGCAGCTTTAAGATTAACTCCTACAATGAGCAGTTCTTC
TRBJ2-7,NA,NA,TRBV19,CASSISAGADEQYF,TGTGCCAGTAGTATCTCTGCGGGGGCGGACGAGCAGTACTTC
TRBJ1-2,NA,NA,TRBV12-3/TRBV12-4,CASSFVRGGYTF,TGTGCCAGCAGTTTCGTCAGGGGTGGCTACACCTTC
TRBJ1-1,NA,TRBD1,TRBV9,CASSVSGQLNTEAFF,TGTGCCAGCAGCGTCTCGGGACAGTTGAACACTGAAGCTTTCTTT
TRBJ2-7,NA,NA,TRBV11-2,CASSFLSLGSSEQYF,TGTGCCAGCAGCTTTCTTTCTCTTGGCAGTTCCGAGCAGTACTTC
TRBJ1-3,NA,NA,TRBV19,CASSTHSTGNTIYF,TGTGCCAGTAGTACCCACAGCACTGGAAACACCATATATTTT
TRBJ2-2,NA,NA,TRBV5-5,CASSFQVRGNTGELFF,TGTGCCAGCAGCTTCCAGGTCCGTGGGAACACCGGGGAGCTGTTTTTT
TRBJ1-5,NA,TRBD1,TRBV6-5,CASRGDRGNQPQHF,TGTGCCAGCAGAGGGGACAGGGGGAATCAGCCCCAGCATTTT
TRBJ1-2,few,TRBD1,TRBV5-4,CASSNRDRGGPGGYTF,TGTGCCAGCAGCAACCGGGACAGGGGCGGTCCCGGCGGCTACACCTTC
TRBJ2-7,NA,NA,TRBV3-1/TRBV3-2,CASSQEYRVTGEQYF,TGTGCCAGCAGCCAAGAGTACAGGGTCACGGGGGAGCAGTACTTC
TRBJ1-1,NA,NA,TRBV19,CASSIGPGAEAFF,TGTGCCAGTAGTATCGGGCCCGGTGCGGAAGCTTTCTTT
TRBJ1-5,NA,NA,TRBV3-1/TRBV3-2,CASSPPRDYSNQPQHF,TGTGCCAGCAGCCCACCCAGGGATTATAGCAATCAGCCCCAGCATTTT
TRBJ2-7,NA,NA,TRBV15,CATSRDRIAGSSYEQYF,TGTGCCACCAGCAGAGATAGGATAGCAGGGAGCTCCTACGAGCAGTACTTC
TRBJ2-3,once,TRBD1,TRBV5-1,CASSSGQGKDTQYF,TGCGCCAGCAGCTCCGGACAGGGAAAAGATACGCAGTATTTT
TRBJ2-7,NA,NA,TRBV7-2,CARKQGGEVLEQYF,TGTGCCAGGAAACAGGGCGGGGAGGTTTTAGAGCAGTACTTC
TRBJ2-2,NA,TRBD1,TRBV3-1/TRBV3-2,CASSQGQGVGELFF,TGTGCCAGCAGCCAAGGACAGGGGGTCGGGGAGCTGTTTTTT
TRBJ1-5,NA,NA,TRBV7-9,CASSKVGSGQPQHF,TGTGCCAGCAGCAAAGTGGGGTCCGGGCAGCCCCAGCATTTT
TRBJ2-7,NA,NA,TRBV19,CASSPKEAYEQYF,TGTGCCAGTAGCCCGAAAGAGGCCTACGAGCAGTACTTC
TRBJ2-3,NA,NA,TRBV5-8,CASSLSLRDNTDTQYF,TGTGCCAGCAGCTTATCGTTACGGGACAACACAGATACGCAGTATTTT
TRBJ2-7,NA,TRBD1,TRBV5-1,CASSLERQGAFEQYF,TGCGCCAGCAGCTTGGAACGACAGGGGGCGTTCGAGCAGTACTTC
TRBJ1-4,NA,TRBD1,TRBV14,CASSPSIWTGNRFREKLFF,TGTGCCAGCAGCCCGAGTATTTGGACAGGGAATCGGTTTCGTGAAAAACTGTTTTTT
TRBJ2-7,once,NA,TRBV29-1,CSVGGAGSSYEQYF,TGCAGCGTTGGAGGGGCAGGGAGCTCCTACGAGCAGTACTTC